This T cell receptor beta chain was sequenced in a study of control samples from healthy donors and cancer patients. The CDR3 sequence is 13 residues long. V was pared by 0 bases and J by 2 bases, with 5 bases between. CDR1 is MGHRA and CDR2 is YSYEKL in the germline V gene. Assay used: immunoSEQ multiplex PCR; TCRdb lists only in-frame clones, some missing. Of under 200,000 clones listed, roughly 91% are singletons. This TCR came from a woman aged 25-40 years in good health. The source material was blood. The rearrangement joins TRBV4-1 to TRBJ2-7; D not resolved. CDR3 nucleotide sequence: TGCGCCAGCAGCCAAGAGAACCCCTACGAGCAGTACTTC. Translating gives CASSQENPYEQYF.